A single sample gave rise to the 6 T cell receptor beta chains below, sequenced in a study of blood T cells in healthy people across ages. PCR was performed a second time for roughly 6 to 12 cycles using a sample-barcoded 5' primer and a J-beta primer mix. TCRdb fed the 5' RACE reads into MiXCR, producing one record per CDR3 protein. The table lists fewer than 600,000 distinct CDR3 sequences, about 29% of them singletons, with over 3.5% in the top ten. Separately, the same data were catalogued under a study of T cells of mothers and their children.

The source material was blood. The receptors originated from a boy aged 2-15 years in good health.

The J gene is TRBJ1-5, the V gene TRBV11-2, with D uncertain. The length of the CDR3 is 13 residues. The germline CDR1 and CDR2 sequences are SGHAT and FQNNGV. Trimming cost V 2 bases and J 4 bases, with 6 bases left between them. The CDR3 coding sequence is TGTGCCAGCAGCTTAAACCAAAATCAGCCCCAGCATTTT. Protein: CASSLNQNQPQHF.

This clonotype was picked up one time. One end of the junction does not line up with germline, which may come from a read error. CDR3 in DNA: TGTGCCACCAGTGATTTCCCCGACAGGGACCAGGAGACCCAGTACTTC. Its protein product is CATSDFPDRDQETQYF. V and J are TRBV24-1 and TRBJ2-5; TRBD1 aligns across 7 bases. The CDR3 runs 16 residues. From germline, CDR1 is KGHDR and CDR2 SFDVKD.

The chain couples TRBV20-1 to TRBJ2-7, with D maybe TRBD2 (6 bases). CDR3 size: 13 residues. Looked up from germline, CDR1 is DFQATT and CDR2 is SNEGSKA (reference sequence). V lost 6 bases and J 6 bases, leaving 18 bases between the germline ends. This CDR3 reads CSASARYGGEQYF. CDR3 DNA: TGCAGTGCAAGTGCTAGGTACGGGGGCGAGCAGTACTTC.

Here the CDR3 DNA reads TGTGCCAGCATAGGTAGCGGGAACACAGATACGCAGTATTTT. Translating gives CASIGSGNTDTQYF. The chain uses TRBV27 and TRBJ2-3, with 8 positions matching TRBD2. CDR1 MNHEY and CDR2 SMNVEV come from the germline V gene (reference sequence). V lost 7 bases, J lost 2 bases, and 5 bases stayed unmatched. The CDR3 totals 14 residues.

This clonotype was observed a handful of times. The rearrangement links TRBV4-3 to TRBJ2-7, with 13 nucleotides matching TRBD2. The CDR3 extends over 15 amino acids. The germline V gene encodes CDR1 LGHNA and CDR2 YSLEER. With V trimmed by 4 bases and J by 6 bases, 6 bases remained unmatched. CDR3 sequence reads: CASSPGTSGTGEQYF. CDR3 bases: TGCGCCAGCAGCCCGGGGACTAGCGGGACGGGCGAGCAGTACTTC.

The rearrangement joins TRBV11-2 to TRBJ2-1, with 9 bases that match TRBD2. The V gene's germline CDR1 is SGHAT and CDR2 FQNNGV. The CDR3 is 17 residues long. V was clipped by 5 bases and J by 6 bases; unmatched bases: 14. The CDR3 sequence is CASSPLSTSGPTNEQFF. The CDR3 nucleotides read TGTGCCAGCAGCCCCCTCTCTACTAGCGGGCCAACCAATGAGCAGTTCTTC.